The rows below give T cell receptor beta chains drawn from one sample of a study of low-dose radiotherapy and immunotherapy resistance in tumors. TCRdb reprocessed the reads with MiXCR, giving one entry per CDR3 protein. Altogether roughly 90,000 distinct CDR3 sequences are present, roughly 20% being singletons, with the ten largest covering 9.5% to 15%. This specimen consisted of PBMCs, obtained after low-dose radiotherapy plus immunotherapy. The receptor source for this set is a female donor with ovarian cancer. CDR3s include the opening cysteine and the closing phenylalanine or tryptophan. A D gene is named only where the DNA matches it firmly. Only part of the rows carry a size: once, few, many, or a class if the clone is expanded.

V gene	clone size	D gene	J gene	CDR3 DNA	CDR3 protein
TRBV7-3	few	NA	TRBJ2-5	TGTGCCAGCAGCTTAACCCGGAGTCTCCAAGAGACCCAGTACTTC	CASSLTRSLQETQYF
TRBV2	many	TRBD2	TRBJ2-3	TGTGCCAGCAGAACACTAGCGGGACCCACAGATACGCAGTATTTT	CASRTLAGPTDTQYF
TRBV7-7	NA	NA	TRBJ2-5	TGTGCTAGCAGCGCGGCGGGCCGGCAAGAGACCCAGTACTTC	CASSAAGRQETQYF
TRBV20-1	many	NA	TRBJ2-5	TGCAGTGCTAGGAGCAGGAGTGGGGAGACCCAGTACTTC	CSARSRSGETQYF
TRBV19	once	NA	TRBJ1-5	TGTGCCAGTAGTATCCGGGCAGGGAATAGCAATCAGCCCCATCATTTT	CASSIRAGNSNQPHHF
TRBV27	NA	TRBD1	TRBJ1-5	TGTGCCAGCAGTACACCTACAGGGGACAATCAGCCCCAGCATTTT	CASSTPTGDNQPQHF
TRBV20-1	many	TRBD1	TRBJ1-5	TGCAGTGCTACCCCGACCACAGGGGGGGGCAATCAGCCCCAGCATTTT	CSATPTTGGGNQPQHF
TRBV12-5	many	NA	TRBJ2-2	TGTGCTAGTGGTTTTGGGACCGGGGAGCTGTTTTTT	CASGFGTGELFF
TRBV28	NA	NA	TRBJ1-5	TGTGCCAGCAGTTTAACGGGGAGCTCCCTCCGGGCGCATTTT	CASSLTGSSLRAHF
TRBV28	few	NA	TRBJ1-6	TGTGCCAGCAGCAGCCCGAGGGGGGATAATTCACCCCTCCACTTT	CASSSPRGDNSPLHF
TRBV6-2/TRBV6-3	many	TRBD2	TRBJ2-7	TGTGCCAGCAGTAAGGGACTAGCCGTCTACGAGCAGTACTTC	CASSKGLAVYEQYF
TRBV6-2/TRBV6-3	many	TRBD1	TRBJ2-3	TGTGCCAGCAGTTACTCAGGCGGACAGGGAGGCACAGATACGCAGTATTTT	CASSYSGGQGGTDTQYF
TRBV4-2	many	NA	TRBJ1-4	TGTGCCAGCAGCCAAGATAGAGGAGAAAAACTGTTTTTT	CASSQDRGEKLFF
TRBV5-4	many	NA	TRBJ1-6	TGTGCCAGCAGCTTCCCCGGGGACAATTCACCCCTCCACTTT	CASSFPGDNSPLHF
TRBV9	many	NA	TRBJ1-2	TGTGCCAGCAGCGTCGGACTGGAATATGGCTACACCTTC	CASSVGLEYGYTF
TRBV20-1	many	NA	TRBJ2-3	TGCAGTGTACGAACATTGACGGGGGGCCTAGCAGATACGCAGTATTTT	CSVRTLTGGLADTQYF
TRBV29-1	many	NA	TRBJ1-1	TGCAGCGTGCGACCGGTTGGCACTGAAGCTTTCTTT	CSVRPVGTEAFF
TRBV9	NA	TRBD1	TRBJ2-5	TGTGCCAGCAGCGAGAGCAGGGGGACGAAGACCCAGTACTTC	CASSESRGTKTQYF
TRBV25-1	many	NA	TRBJ2-5	TGTGCCAGCCGTCCTACAGGTCAAGAGACCCAGTACTTC	CASRPTGQETQYF
TRBV7-9	many	TRBD1	TRBJ2-2	TGTGCCACCGACAGGGCGAACACCGGGGAGCTGTTTTTT	CATDRANTGELFF
TRBV10-1	many	TRBD2	TRBJ2-1	TGCGCCAGCAGCGGGACTAGCGGGAGTTATGAGCAGTTCTTC	CASSGTSGSYEQFF
TRBV2	many	NA	TRBJ2-6	TGTGCCAGCAGTGAGGAATGGACCAGCTCTGGGGCCAACGTCCTGACTTTC	CASSEEWTSSGANVLTF
TRBV7-2	many	NA	TRBJ1-6	TGTGCCAGCACCCTTGGGGGGGGGCCCGGAAGGAATTCACCCCTCCACTTT	CASTLGGGPGRNSPLHF
TRBV7-2	many	TRBD2	TRBJ2-1	TGTGCCAGCAGCTTAGCGGTGACTAGCGGGGGATACAATGAGCAGTTCTTC	CASSLAVTSGGYNEQFF
TRBV24-1	many	NA	TRBJ2-1	TGTGCCACCAGTGATAGGCAGGTGGCTTACAATGAGCAGTTCTTC	CATSDRQVAYNEQFF
TRBV5-4	NA	TRBD1	TRBJ2-3	TGTGCCAGCAGCTCACAGGGGGCGGATACGCAGTATTTT	CASSSQGADTQYF
TRBV20-1	many	TRBD2	TRBJ2-5	TGCAGTGCTAGTAGCGGGAGGGGGGGGGCCCAGTACTTC	CSASSGRGGAQYF
TRBV7-2	many	NA	TRBJ2-1	TGTGCCAGCAGTTTCGGGACTCGGGAGCAGTTCTTC	CASSFGTREQFF
TRBV20-1	NA	NA	TRBJ2-1	TGCAGTGCTAGTTCTGGGTTCAATGAGCAGTTCTTC	CSASSGFNEQFF
TRBV28	many	NA	TRBJ1-6	TGTGCCAGCAGTTTCAGTATTAGTTATTCACCCCTCCACTTT	CASSFSISYSPLHF
TRBV25-1	few	TRBD1	TRBJ2-6	TGTGCCAGCACTAGCCGGGACAGGGGGCTCTCTGGGGCCAACGTCCTGACTTTC	CASTSRDRGLSGANVLTF
TRBV15	many	NA	TRBJ1-6	TGTGCCACCAGCGTCTCGATCCACCCGGGGGATTCACCCCTCCACTTT	CATSVSIHPGDSPLHF
TRBV4-1	NA	TRBD2	TRBJ2-2	TGCGCCAGCAGCCAAGGTTTAGCGGGGTTACCCAGCACCGGGGAGCTGTTTTTT	CASSQGLAGLPSTGELFF
TRBV5-4	many	NA	TRBJ2-1	TGTGCCAGCAGCTCAAGGGGGGTCAGCTCCTACAATGAGCAGTTCTTC	CASSSRGVSSYNEQFF
TRBV28	many	NA	TRBJ1-1	TGTGCCAGCAAGGTCGGAGTACCCACTGAAGCTTTCTTT	CASKVGVPTEAFF
TRBV20-1	many	NA	TRBJ2-3	TGCAGTGCTAGAACAGGACTCATTAGGGCAGATACGCAGTATTTT	CSARTGLIRADTQYF
TRBV7-7	many	NA	TRBJ1-3	TGTGCTAGCACGGACTCCCCTGGAAACACCATATATTTT	CASTDSPGNTIYF
TRBV5-4	NA	TRBD1	TRBJ2-5	TGTGCCAGCAGCTTCTCGACAGGGGGCGAGACCCAGTACTTC	CASSFSTGGETQYF
TRBV5-4	NA	NA	TRBJ2-3	TGTGCCAGCCGGCCCGCGGGACCAGATACGCAGTATTTT	CASRPAGPDTQYF
TRBV2	many	TRBD2	TRBJ2-3	TGTGCCAGCAGTGACCCCGGCCTAGCGGGGGCAGATACGCAGTATTTT	CASSDPGLAGADTQYF
TRBV7-2	many	NA	TRBJ2-2	TGTGCCAGCAGCTTAGCCATATCCGGGGAGCTGTTTTTT	CASSLAISGELFF
TRBV6-2/TRBV6-3	many	NA	TRBJ1-2	TGTGCCAGCAGCCAGACCTCTGGGAACTATGGCTACACCTTC	CASSQTSGNYGYTF
TRBV28	NA	TRBD2	TRBJ2-7	TGTGCCAGCAGTTTTAGCCGGCTAGCGGGAGGGTATTACGAGCAGTACTTC	CASSFSRLAGGYYEQYF
TRBV7-9	many	NA	TRBJ2-3	TGTGCCAGCAGCGCTCGAGTTAGCACAGATACGCAGTATTTT	CASSARVSTDTQYF
TRBV29-1	many	NA	TRBJ1-2	TGCAGCGTTCAAGGTTTATATGGCTACACCTTC	CSVQGLYGYTF
TRBV21-1	many	NA	TRBJ2-2	TGTGCCAGCAGCAAAGGGTCGGGGGGCTGGAGCACCGGGGAGCTGTTTTTT	CASSKGSGGWSTGELFF
TRBV6-2/TRBV6-3	many	NA	TRBJ2-4	TGTGCCAGATGTCCTAGGTGGGATGCCAAAAACATTCAGTACTTC	CARCPRWDAKNIQYF
TRBV24-1	many	NA	TRBJ2-1	TGTGCCACCAGTGATTTACGGGGTTACGAGCAGTTCTTC	CATSDLRGYEQFF
TRBV12-3/TRBV12-4	many	TRBD1	TRBJ1-1	TGTGCCAGCAGATCCGGGACAGTTGACCCTGAAGCTTTCTTT	CASRSGTVDPEAFF
TRBV11-3	many	NA	TRBJ2-3	TGTGCCAGCAGCTTAGATCCCCTCCTAGCGACAGATACGCAGTATTTT	CASSLDPLLATDTQYF
TRBV20-1	few	NA	TRBJ1-1	TGCAGTGCTTTCCCCGGGAATGGGGCATTGAACACTGAAGCTTTCTTT	CSAFPGNGALNTEAFF
TRBV12-3/TRBV12-4	many	TRBD2	TRBJ2-2	TGTGCCAGCAGTCCCCTATTTCCCGGGACTACGAACACCGGGGAGCTGTTTTTT	CASSPLFPGTTNTGELFF
TRBV4-2	many	NA	TRBJ1-5	TGTGCCAGCAGCGAACTCGAAAGGAACAATCAGCCCCAGCATTTT	CASSELERNNQPQHF
TRBV20-1	many	NA	TRBJ2-7	TGCAGTGCTTCTACGCCCGGGTTGAACGAGCAGTACTTC	CSASTPGLNEQYF
TRBV20-1	many	NA	TRBJ1-6	TGCAGTGCTAGAGACTCCAGGCAGGCGGATAATTCACCCCTCCACTTT	CSARDSRQADNSPLHF
TRBV9	many	NA	TRBJ1-3	TGTGCCAGCAAGGGGGAAGTGGCTGGAAACACCATATATTTT	CASKGEVAGNTIYF
TRBV19	many	TRBD1	TRBJ1-2	TGTGCCAGTAGTATCTCACAGGGGGCATCGGGCTATGGCTACACCTTC	CASSISQGASGYGYTF
TRBV7-2	many	NA	TRBJ2-5	TGTGCCAGCAGCTTACACGGCAGCCAAGAGACCCAGTACTTC	CASSLHGSQETQYF
TRBV6-6	NA	NA	TRBJ2-5	TGTGCCAGCAGTCCTCGGGAAACGGGGCAAGAGACCCAGTACTTC	CASSPRETGQETQYF
TRBV20-1	many	TRBD1	TRBJ2-7	TGCAGTGCTAAGAAGGGACAGGGGGGCAACGAGCAGTACTTC	CSAKKGQGGNEQYF